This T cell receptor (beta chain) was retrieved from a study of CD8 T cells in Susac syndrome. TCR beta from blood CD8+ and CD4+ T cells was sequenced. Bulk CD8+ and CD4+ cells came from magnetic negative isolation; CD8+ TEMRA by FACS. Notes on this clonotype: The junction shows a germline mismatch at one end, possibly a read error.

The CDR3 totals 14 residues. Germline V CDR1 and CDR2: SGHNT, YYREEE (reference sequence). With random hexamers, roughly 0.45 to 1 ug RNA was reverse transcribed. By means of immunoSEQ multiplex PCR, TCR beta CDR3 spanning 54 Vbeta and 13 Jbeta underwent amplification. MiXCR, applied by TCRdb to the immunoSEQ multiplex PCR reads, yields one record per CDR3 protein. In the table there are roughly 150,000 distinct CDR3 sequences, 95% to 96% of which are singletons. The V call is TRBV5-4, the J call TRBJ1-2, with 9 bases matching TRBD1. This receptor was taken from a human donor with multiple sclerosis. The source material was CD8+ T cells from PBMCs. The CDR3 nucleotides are TGCGCCAGCAGTTTGGGGACAGGGCTAAAAAGCTACACCTTC. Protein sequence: CASSLGTGLKSYTF.